Described below is a single T cell receptor (beta chain) sequence and its context. This sample stems from a study of blood T cells in healthy people across ages. V was trimmed by 4 bases and J by 5 bases, leaving 12 bases between them. The length of the CDR3 is 14 residues. Through a sample-barcoded 5' primer and a J-beta primer mix, a second PCR was run for about 7 to 12 cycles. TCRdb re-derived calls from the 5' RACE reads in MiXCR, one entry per CDR3 protein. In the table there are 1 million to 1.2 million distinct CDR3 sequences, roughly two fifths of which are singletons. The clonotype comes from a man younger than 30 in good health. Sequencing was performed on blood. J is TRBJ1-5 and V is TRBV12-3 or TRBV12-4; D gene uncertain. In DNA, the CDR3 is TGTGCCAGCAGTTCCGCAACAGCAGATCAGCCCCAGCATTTT. It encodes CASSSATADQPQHF.